Each of the 22 T cell receptor beta chains below was sequenced from the same sample in a study of cytomegalovirus exposure and HLA in healthy donors. The PCR was carried out with 60 Vbeta primers and 13 Jbeta primers. Profiling relied on immunoSEQ multiplex PCR, and the TCRdb table lists in-frame clones only, not all of them. Among hundreds of thousands of clones listed, 70% to 90% were seen once. The source material was PBMCs. The receptors were gathered from a woman in her late teens or twenties in good health and CMV-seronegative.

This clone was recorded a few times. The chain combines TRBV7-9 with TRBJ2-7; 7 bases map to TRBD1. The CDR3 is made up of 15 amino acids. Losses at the gene ends were 7 bases for V and 2 bases for J; bases not matched to a gene: 11. CDR1 and CDR2 (germline): SEHNR, FQNEAQ (reference sequence). CDR3 residues: CASNRPGTAAYEQYF. The CDR3 DNA sequence: TGTGCCAGCAACCGTCCCGGGACAGCAGCCTACGAGCAGTACTTC.

This clone was seen once. DNA of the CDR3: TGCGCCAGCAGCCATGGAGACAGGGATAATTCACCCCTCCACTTT. The encoded protein is CASSHGDRDNSPLHF. V usage is TRBV4-1 and J usage is TRBJ1-6; the match to TRBD1 covers 7 bases. The CDR3 consists of 15 residues. Germline CDR1 reads MGHRA; CDR2 reads YSYEKL. V gave up 3 bases and J gave up 5 bases; unmatched junction bases: 4.

The rearrangement links TRBV9 to TRBJ2-1, with 10 bases lining up with TRBD2. J gave up 7 bases and V 2 bases, and 6 bases lay outside the gene matches. Germline V CDR1 and CDR2: SGDLS, YYNGEE. This CDR3 is 15 amino acids long. As DNA, the CDR3 is TGTGCCAGCAGCGTTAGCGGGGGGCCAATGAATGAGCAGTTCTTC. Translated, it gives CASSVSGGPMNEQFF.

The chain has TRBV19 and TRBJ1-2, with 9 bases identical to TRBD1. The CDR3 runs to 17 residues. CDR1 is LNHDA, CDR2 SQIVND, per germline (reference sequence). Losses at the gene ends were 5 bases for V and 0 bases for J; bases not matched to a gene: 10. The CDR3 nucleotides read TGTGCCAGTAGTGAGTTTGGGACAGGGATCCCTAACTATGGCTACACCTTC. Translating it yields CASSEFGTGIPNYGYTF.

This chain joins TRBV29-1 and TRBJ2-5; 10 bases agree with TRBD2. The J call may be in error: the DNA end matches TRBJ2-7 better. CDR3 length equals 12 residues. Germline values: CDR1 SQVTM, CDR2 ANQGSEA. The CDR3 reads CSVHSGGPEQYF. The CDR3 DNA follows: TGCAGCGTTCATAGCGGGGGGCCCGAGCAGTACTTC.

The chain carries TRBV12-5 and TRBJ2-7; D unresolved. This CDR3 spans 11 amino acids. The V end lost 5 bases, the J end lost 3 bases, and 5 bases lay between the germline ends. Germline loops: CDR1 LGHNT, CDR2 FRNRAP. The CDR3 nucleotides read TGTGCTAGTGGTGTCAGCTACGAGCAGTACTTC. This translates into CASGVSYEQYF.

The V gene is TRBV5-1, the J gene TRBJ2-3; the match to TRBD2 covers 8 bases. The CDR3 has 13 amino acids. Germline CDR1 and CDR2: SGHRS and YFSETQ. V was clipped by 9 bases and J by 2 bases; unmatched bases: 5. CDR3 coding DNA: TGCGCCACCGCGGGGGGCACCACAGATACGCAGTATTTT. This gives the protein CATAGGTTDTQYF.

Worth noting for this clone: Its ends do not fully match the called genes, so a read error is possible. This chain links TRBV7-9 with TRBJ1-2; TRBD1 is a possible D gene (5 bases). Per germline, CDR1 SEHNR and CDR2 FQNEAQ (reference sequence). The CDR3 is made up of 14 amino acids. CDR3 nucleotides: TGTTCCAGCAGCTTTTGGGGCGTGGACTATGGCTACACCTTC. Its translation: CSSSFWGVDYGYTF.

The chain couples TRBV2 to TRBJ2-3; tentative D call: TRBD2 (5 bases). In germline, CDR1 is SNHLY, CDR2 FYNNEI. The CDR3 consists of 14 residues. The V gene lost 6 bases and the J gene lost 4 bases, with 14 bases spanning the gap. The DNA for the CDR3 is TGTGCCAGCAGCCGGATTGAGGAGGCAGATACGCAGTATTTT. Its protein product is CASSRIEEADTQYF.

The rearrangement joins TRBV5-1 to TRBJ2-5; tentatively, D is TRBD2 (6 bases). V lost 4 bases, J lost 0 bases, and 10 bases lay in between. The CDR3 has 14 amino acids. CDR1 and CDR2 from the germline V gene are SGHRS and YFSETQ. Here the CDR3 reads CASSLRGYQETQYF. In DNA form, the CDR3 reads TGCGCCAGCAGCCTGCGGGGTTACCAAGAGACCCAGTACTTC.

The genes are TRBV2 and TRBJ1-5; a weak D match, TRBD1 (5 bases). Trimming left V 2 bases short and J 6 bases short, with 5 bases between. CDR1 is SNHLY and CDR2 is FYNNEI in the germline V gene. This CDR3 is built from 12 residues. The CDR3 loop is CASSERGQPQHF. CDR3 in DNA: TGTGCCAGCAGTGAAAGGGGTCAGCCCCAGCATTTT.

The chain has TRBV5-1 and TRBJ1-1; perhaps TRBD1 as D (5 bases). Germline-derived CDR1 and CDR2 are SGHRS and YFSETQ. The CDR3 contains 13 residues. V lost 2 bases, J lost 10 bases, and 15 bases lay in between. CDR3 loop: CASSLQDLGGAFF. The CDR3 DNA sequence: TGCGCCAGCAGCTTACAGGATCTCGGGGGAGCTTTCTTT.

About this clone: The junction and the germline gene differ at one end; a read error may be behind it. J is TRBJ1-2 and V is TRBV7-9; 9 bases are shared with TRBD1. The germline V gene has CDR1 SEHNR and CDR2 FQNEAQ (reference sequence). CDR3 length: 17 residues. DNA of the CDR3: TGTTCCAGCAGCTTAGCTATGGGACAGGGAGGGAGCTATGGCTACACCTTC. It is translated as CSSSLAMGQGGSYGYTF.

This clone was counted between two and nine times. The chain employs TRBV13 and TRBJ1-1; D is unresolved. V lost 8 bases and J lost 5, with 12 bases in between. CDR3 length: 12 amino acids. CDR1 is PRHDT, CDR2 FYEKMQ, per germline (reference sequence). The CDR3 loop is CASRAGVTEAFF. The CDR3 DNA reads as TGTGCCAGCCGCGCCGGGGTAACTGAAGCTTTCTTT.

The chain combines TRBV20-1 with TRBJ2-7, with TRBD1 identical over 7 bases. From germline, CDR1 is DFQATT and CDR2 SNEGSKA (reference sequence). V lost 5 bases and J lost 6; bases outside the gene matches: 4. This CDR3 region has 11 residues. Here the CDR3 DNA reads TGCAGTGCTCCTCAGGGGGTCGAGCAGTACTTC. This gives the protein CSAPQGVEQYF.

The gene calls are TRBV7-3 and TRBJ2-3; the D gene is possibly TRBD2 (6 bases). The length of the CDR3 is 14 residues. The germline gives CDR1 SGHTA, CDR2 FQGTGA. V shed 5 bases and J shed 6 bases, with 15 bases lying between them. CDR3 region: CASSPSGRHDTQYF. In nucleotides, the CDR3 is TGTGCCAGCAGCCCCTCGGGGAGGCATGATACGCAGTATTTT.

This clone was seen only a few times. J is TRBJ1-5 and V is TRBV2; D unresolved. The CDR3 contains 14 residues. Trimming took off 1 base at V and 4 bases at J, with 8 bases between the two ends. CDR1 is SNHLY and CDR2 is FYNNEI in the germline V gene. CDR3 DNA: TGTGCCAGCAGTGAAGAATCATTTAATCAGCCCCAGCATTTT. Protein: CASSEESFNQPQHF.

The chain employs TRBV7-2 and TRBJ2-7; a possible D gene is TRBD2 (6 bases). V lost 0 bases and J 5 bases, leaving 8 bases between the germline ends. The CDR3 is 13 amino acids. Germline V gives CDR1 SGHTA, CDR2 FQGNSA. The CDR3 bases are TGTGCCAGCAGCTTAGCGGGGGGACACGAGCAGTACTTC. Its protein product is CASSLAGGHEQYF.

The chain couples TRBV30 to TRBJ2-5; 11 nucleotides align to TRBD2. Trimming took 1 base from V and 5 from J; bases not matched to a gene: 6. CDR1 is GTSNPN and CDR2 is SVGIG in the germline V gene (reference sequence). CDR3 length: 15 amino acids. CDR3 sequence: CAWSGLAGRWETQYF. The CDR3 DNA is TGTGCCTGGAGTGGACTAGCGGGGCGGTGGGAGACCCAGTACTTC.

The chain recombines TRBV10-3 with TRBJ2-3; 12 nucleotides match TRBD2. The CDR3 is made up of 14 amino acids. Germline values: CDR1 ENHRY, CDR2 SYGVKD. V shed 10 bases and J 7 bases; nucleotides not matched to a gene: 9. The CDR3, as DNA: TGTGCCACCGATTCTAGCGGGGGGGCGTATACGCAGTATTTT. Its translation is CATDSSGGAYTQYF.

The CDR3 DNA reads as TGTGCCACCAGCAGCGCTAGCGGGGGGCCGAGAGAAGAGACCCAGTACTTC. It codes for CATSSASGGPREETQYF. The V and J genes are TRBV15 and TRBJ2-5; TRBD2 matches 11 bases. The CDR3 contains 17 residues. Trimming cost V 3 bases and J 3 bases; bases outside gene matches: 9. Germline CDR1 LNHNV, CDR2 YYDKDF (reference sequence).

This clone was recorded a few times. V and J are TRBV27 and TRBJ2-7; unclear D gene. The germline V gene encodes CDR1 MNHEY and CDR2 SMNVEV (reference sequence). Trimming cost V 3 bases and J 3 bases, with 9 bases left between them. The CDR3 is made up of 13 amino acids. CDR3: CASSFRAYYEQYF. The CDR3 nucleotides are TGTGCCAGCAGTTTTCGAGCCTACTACGAGCAGTACTTC.